This T cell receptor (beta chain) was recovered during a study of neoadjuvant anti-PD-1 for oral cavity cancer. Data came from immunoSEQ multiplex PCR; TCRdb stores just in-frame clones and leaves some out. The table records thousands of clones, around 77% of them present only once. This CDR3 has 15 residues. The V end was cut by 5 bases, the J end by 1 base, with 12 bases between. CDR1 is LNHDA, CDR2 SQIVND, per germline (reference sequence). V gene TRBV19 combines with J gene TRBJ1-5; D might be TRBD1 (6 bases). This TCR was sampled from a person aged 35-79 years with oral cavity squamous cell carcinoma. This sample comprised PBMCs, obtained before nivolumab (anti-PD-1) treatment. CDR3 coding DNA: TGTGCCAGTAGTTCCTCAGGGGTGAGCAATCAGCCCCAGCATTTT. Protein: CASSSSGVSNQPQHF.